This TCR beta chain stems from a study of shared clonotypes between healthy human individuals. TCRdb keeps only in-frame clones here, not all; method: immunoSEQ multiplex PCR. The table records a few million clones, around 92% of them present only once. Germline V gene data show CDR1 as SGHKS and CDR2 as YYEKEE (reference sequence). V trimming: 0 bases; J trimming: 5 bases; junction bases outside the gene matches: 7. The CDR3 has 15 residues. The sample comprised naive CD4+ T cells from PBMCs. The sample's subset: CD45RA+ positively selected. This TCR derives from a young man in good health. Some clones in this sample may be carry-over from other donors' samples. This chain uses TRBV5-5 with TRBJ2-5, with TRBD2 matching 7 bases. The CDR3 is CASSLDPRRGETQYF. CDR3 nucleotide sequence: TGTGCCAGCAGCTTGGACCCCCGGCGGGGGGAGACCCAGTACTTC.